The rows below give T cell receptor beta chains drawn from one sample of a study of T cell repertoires in cytomegalovirus infection. Their recognized antigens are unknown. MiXCR was run by TCRdb on the reads, yielding one entry per CDR3 protein. The sample lists some 130,000 distinct CDR3 sequences, more than 20% occurring once. Sequencing input: PBMCs, sequenced either directly or after in vitro stimulation (not recorded which). These TCRs come from a human donor in good health (CMV status not recorded). Some clones in this sample may be carry-over from other donors' samples. The CDR3 runs from the conserved cysteine through the conserved F or W. The order of the fields is clone size, D gene, V gene, J gene, CDR3 DNA, CDR3 protein. D genes are given only for firm matches. Clone sizes are given selectively: once, few, many, or a class where the clone is expanded.

few	TRBD1	TRBV4-2	TRBJ1-4	TGTGCCAGCAGCCAAGGGCAGGGGGCGACGGCTAATGAAAAACTGTTTTTT	CASSQGQGATANEKLFF
.	TRBD2	TRBV27	TRBJ2-1	TGTGCCAGCGCGGGACTAAAGGCCTACAATGAGCAGTTCTTC	CASAGLKAYNEQFF
.	.	TRBV15	TRBJ2-1	TGTGCCACCAGCAGAGCGGTACCGGGAGTTCAAAGCAATGAGCAGTTCTTC	CATSRAVPGVQSNEQFF
once	.	TRBV19	TRBJ2-1	TGTGCCAGTAGTATGCGGGATTACAATGAGCAGTTCTTC	CASSMRDYNEQFF
many	.	TRBV7-8	TRBJ1-3	TGTGCCAGCAGCTTAGATTTTTGGGGGTCGTCTGGAAACACCATATATTTT	CASSLDFWGSSGNTIYF
many	TRBD1	TRBV7-2	TRBJ1-2	TGTGCCAGCAGCTTATCGACAGGGGGCTATGGCTACACCTTC	CASSLSTGGYGYTF
few	.	TRBV6-1	TRBJ2-2	TGTGCCAGCAGCCCCTTGAGAAACACCGGGGAGCTGTTTTTT	CASSPLRNTGELFF
.	.	TRBV7-2	TRBJ2-5	TGTGCCAGCAGCCCCTTAGCAGAGACCCAGTACTTC	CASSPLAETQYF
.	.	TRBV19	TRBJ2-1	TGTGCCAGTAGCCTGAAGCGGGCATCCTCCTACAATGAGCAGTTCTTC	CASSLKRASSYNEQFF
few	.	TRBV7-9	TRBJ2-3	TGTGCCAGCAGCCCAGGCGGTTGGCTAGCGACTACGGGGGCAGATACGCAGTATTTT	CASSPGGWLATTGADTQYF
many	TRBD2	TRBV7-2	TRBJ2-5	TGTGCCAGCAGCTCTGGACTAGCGGGGGGGACCCAGTACTTC	CASSSGLAGGTQYF
.	.	TRBV7-3	TRBJ2-3	TGTGCCAGCAGCCCTCCCGGGGGCACAGATACGCAGTATTTT	CASSPPGGTDTQYF
many	TRBD2	TRBV7-6	TRBJ2-6	TGTGCCAGCAGCCTGGCGGGGGCTGGGGCCAACGTCCTGACTTTC	CASSLAGAGANVLTF
many	TRBD1	TRBV7-2	TRBJ2-7	TGTGCCAGCAGCCCAAGGACAGGTTATACCTACGAGCAGTACTTC	CASSPRTGYTYEQYF
.	TRBD2	TRBV18	TRBJ2-7	TGTGCCAGCTCCCCGACACTAGCGGGAGGGAACGAGCAGTACTTC	CASSPTLAGGNEQYF
few	TRBD2	TRBV19	TRBJ2-1	TGTGCCAGTAGTATACCCCTGGGACTATACAATGAGCAGTTCTTC	CASSIPLGLYNEQFF
many	TRBD1	TRBV7-2	TRBJ2-1	TGTGCCAGCAGCATATTCACAGGGGGGTACAATGAGCAGTTCTTC	CASSIFTGGYNEQFF
.	.	TRBV7-2	TRBJ2-7	TGTGCCAGCAGCTTAGTTGGGGGCGCGGACGAGCAGTACTTC	CASSLVGGADEQYF
.	.	TRBV29-1	TRBJ2-2	TGCAGGAGCCCCATTACCACCAAAGGCACCGGGGAGCTGTTTTTT	CRSPITTKGTGELFF
few	.	TRBV10-3	TRBJ1-2	TGTGCCATCCGATCGGGGGCCAGTTTCTACTACACCTTC	CAIRSGASFYYTF
many	.	TRBV7-8	TRBJ2-1	TGTGCCAGCAGCTTAGGCCGACATGAGCAGTTCTTC	CASSLGRHEQFF
many	TRBD1	TRBV12-3/TRBV12-4	TRBJ1-3	TGTGCCAGCAGCCATCAAACGACAGGGTCTTCTGGAAACACCATATATTTT	CASSHQTTGSSGNTIYF
many	.	TRBV18	TRBJ2-1	TGTGCCAGCTCTCTGGACTCTTACAATGAGCAGTTCTTC	CASSLDSYNEQFF
.	.	TRBV28	TRBJ2-1	TGTGCCAGCAGTTCCCGGACAAGGGACAATGAGCAGTTCTTC	CASSSRTRDNEQFF
.	.	TRBV28	TRBJ2-1	TGTGCCAGCAGTTTACCCTCGACAGCTGACAATGAGCAGTTCTTC	CASSLPSTADNEQFF
many	.	TRBV2	TRBJ2-7	TGTGCCAGCAGTGCTCACAGGGATAGCTCCTACGAGCAGTACTTC	CASSAHRDSSYEQYF
.	.	TRBV6-5	TRBJ1-4	TGTGCCAGCAGTTACTCCCCTCCTACAACTAATGAAAAACTGTTTTTT	CASSYSPPTTNEKLFF
many	TRBD2	TRBV7-2	TRBJ2-1	TGTGCCAGCAGCCAAGGACTAGCGGGATACAATGAGCAGTTCTTC	CASSQGLAGYNEQFF
.	TRBD1	TRBV6-2/TRBV6-3	TRBJ1-5	TGTGCCAGCAGCCACCTCGGGACAGGCGATAACAATCAGCCCCAGCATTTT	CASSHLGTGDNNQPQHF
many	TRBD1	TRBV7-9	TRBJ1-1	TGTGCCAGCAGCTCTTGGACAGGTGAAGCTTTCTTT	CASSSWTGEAFF
.	.	TRBV27	TRBJ2-2	TGTGCCAGCAGTCCTCTGGGAGGATCGGACACCGGGGAGCTGTTTTTT	CASSPLGGSDTGELFF
few	.	TRBV19	TRBJ2-3	TGTGCCAGCCTCAGGCGGCAGGGGAGCACAGATACGCAGTATTTT	CASLRRQGSTDTQYF
.	TRBD1	TRBV12-3/TRBV12-4	TRBJ1-1	TGTGCCAGCAGTCCAGGGGACAGGGACACTGAAGCTTTCTTT	CASSPGDRDTEAFF
many	.	TRBV7-2	TRBJ2-2	TGTGCCAGCAGCTTAGCGGTTTTCACCGGGGAGCTGTTTTTT	CASSLAVFTGELFF
.	.	TRBV29-1	TRBJ2-6	TGCAGCGTTGAAGATTTTGCCTCTGGGGCCAACGTCCTGACTTTC	CSVEDFASGANVLTF
few	.	TRBV6-2/TRBV6-3	TRBJ1-2	TGTGCCAGCAGGGGCGCTGGGGACTATGGCTACACCTTC	CASRGAGDYGYTF
.	TRBD1	TRBV6-2/TRBV6-3	TRBJ1-2	TGTGCCAGCAGTCTGGGACAGCCTCTCTATGGCTACACCTTC	CASSLGQPLYGYTF
few	.	TRBV7-3	TRBJ2-1	TGTGCCAGCAGCTTACAGGGAAGACTAACTTCCTACAATGAGCAGTTCTTC	CASSLQGRLTSYNEQFF
many	TRBD2	TRBV27	TRBJ2-2	TGTGCCAGCAGTCCTTCCCGTTCCACCGCGGGGGCCGGGGAGCTGTTTTTT	CASSPSRSTAGAGELFF